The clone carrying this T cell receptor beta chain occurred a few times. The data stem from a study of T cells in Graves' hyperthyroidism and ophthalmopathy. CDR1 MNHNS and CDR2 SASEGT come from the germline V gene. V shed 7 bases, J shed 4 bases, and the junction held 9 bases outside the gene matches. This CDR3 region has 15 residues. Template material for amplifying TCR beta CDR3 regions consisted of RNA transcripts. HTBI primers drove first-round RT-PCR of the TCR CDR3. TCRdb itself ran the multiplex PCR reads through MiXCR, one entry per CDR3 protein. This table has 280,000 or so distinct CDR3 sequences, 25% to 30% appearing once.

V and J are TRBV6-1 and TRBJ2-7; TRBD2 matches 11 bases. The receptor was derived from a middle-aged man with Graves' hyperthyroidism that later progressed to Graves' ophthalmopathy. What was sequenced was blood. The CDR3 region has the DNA TGTGCCAGCATCCCCCTAGCGGGAGGACATTACGAGCAGTACTTC. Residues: CASIPLAGGHYEQYF.